This TCR beta chain is from a study of shared clonotypes between healthy human individuals. Overall study context: Two women and a few men aged 18 to 49 served as donors. Findings of the study overall: Only a few donors were included, so the genetic and exposure-history diversity represented was limited. Larger estimated richness was generally seen in naive subsets than in memory subsets.

A remark on this clone: What it binds is not known.

Measured with immunoSEQ multiplex PCR; TCRdb has only the in-frame clones, and not every one. The sample lists 230,000 or so clones; over 50% were seen once. CD45RA-negative memory and CD45RA+ naive subsets were split from the CD4+ cells. The CDR3 loop spans 16 amino acids. Germline assignment: CDR1 SEHNR and CDR2 FQNEAQ (reference sequence). Trimming took 3 bases from V and 0 from J; bases not matched to a gene: 6. The source material was memory CD4+ T cells sorted from blood. Specified subset: CD45RA-negative fraction. This clonotype was sampled from a man aged 30-40 years in good health. V and J are TRBV7-9 and TRBJ2-3, with 7 positions matching TRBD2. CDR3 bases: TGTGCCAGCAGCTTGGCCCTAGCGGAGAGCACAGATACGCAGTATTTT. It is translated as CASSLALAESTDTQYF. Using reference TRBV7-9 and TRBJ2-3 for the parts outside the CDR3, the full variable domain is DTGVSQNPRHKITKRGQNVTFRCDPISEHNRLYWYRQTLGQGPEFLTYFQNEAQLEKSRLLSDRFSAERPKGSFSTLEIQRTEQGDSAMYLCASSLALAESTDTQYFGPGTRLTVL.